This T cell receptor (beta chain) was obtained from a study of cytomegalovirus exposure and HLA in healthy donors (dated by TCRdb to between 2016 and 2019). Background on the whole study: An earlier analysis of several hundred of the donors reported 250 to 350 Gb of sequence data and 90 million to 120 million unique TCR beta sequences obtained from about 170 million T cells. An earlier analysis of 500 to 750 of the donors applied high-throughput TCR beta sequencing to assess whether each TCR beta V gene segment acted as functional or pseudogenic. The number of typed donors differed by locus: about 620-640 for A, B, C, DRB1 and DQB1; approximately 520 for DQA1; 606 for DPA1; and approximately 450 for DPB1. Because of strong linkage in the cohort, five DR-DQ haplotypes were treated as single units for association and clustering. Donor age, sex, ethnicity and CMV serostatus were compiled together with the repertoire data. In addition to the first cohort of roughly 700 subjects, a separate validation cohort of 120 different subjects was used. Across around 400 genotyped donors of the cohort, an average of approximately 240,000 unique TCR beta nucleotide sequences per donor were sequenced, and around 20% of those sequences were non-productive. To predict cytomegalovirus infection status, the study combined high-throughput TCR immunosequencing, statistical association of individual TCRs with disease status, and machine learning. Using immunosequencing, the study profiled T cell repertoires from about 650 subjects and related those repertoires to cytomegalovirus serostatus. Of the roughly 420 genotyped donors, 75% to 85% were placed in the genetic ancestry cluster associated with self-reported Caucasian donors. Every repertoire in the discovery cohort had been generated on one and the same sequencing platform. Rather than using new phenotypic data, the later analysis identified candidate immune exposures from TCR beta sequences and from how often those sequences occurred across donors. In a later analysis, previously published TCR beta repertoires from 666 donors were re-analyzed and high-resolution HLA genotyping was added so that TCR occurrence patterns could be studied. Genome-wide SNP genotypes for about 65% of the roughly 670 donors were used in a later genetic analysis, which treated that subset as a discovery cohort. The study aimed to test whether cataloging public T cell receptors could reveal signatures of past pathogen exposure. Class I and class II HLA loci were covered by the typing at four-digit resolution. Roughly 300 gigabases of sequencing data and 70 million to 100 million unique TCR sequences made up an early release that covered under 750 HLA-typed donors.

Results and caveats for the whole study, not just this receptor: A cluster of highly shared sequence variants was judged likely to represent a technical artifact of the sequencing pipeline. A further reported finding was that TCR beta sequences accurately predicted the HLA-A and HLA-B alleles for most subjects in the first cohort. In vitro tests confirmed that a few of the cytomegalovirus-associated TCR beta chains recognize cytomegalovirus antigens. According to a later genetic analysis, donors in an Asian-associated ancestry cluster had fewer N-insertions in productive TCRs than the roughly 670-donor mean. Because the 87-base-pair reads could not distinguish some IMGT-functional V segments, including TRBV6-2 and TRBV6-3, those segments were excluded. In an earlier analysis of fewer than 750 of the donors, most TCR beta V segments were observed in productive rearrangements about 87% or about 30% of the time, broadly matching IMGT annotations. In a later genetic analysis, a missense DCLRE1C variant was associated with V-gene and J-gene trimming of TCR beta chains, and the association was replicated in an independent cohort. This cohort had only TCR beta chains sequenced, and the lack of alpha or paired-chain data limited which features could be detected. In a later analysis, most CMV-associated TCR beta chains were found to appear HLA-restricted, with HLA associations seemingly driven largely by CMV exposure. Correlated functional status among segregating V segments might be attributable to linkage disequilibrium, but an unknown experimental factor could not be ruled out. At a false discovery rate of 0.05, a later analysis linked 16,000 or so TCR beta sequences to specific HLA alleles. In a later analysis, HLA-associated TCR beta chains showed more clonal expansion and lower generation probabilities than non-associated chains that were equally common. In a later analysis, several top co-occurrence clusters were reported to appear linked to parvovirus B19, influenza, CMV and Epstein-Barr virus. When HLA alleles, especially DR and DQ, strongly co-occurred, attributing TCR associations to individual alleles was difficult. It was suggested by the authors that the approach could potentially be generalized to other disease states and immunological phenotypes. Sequencing depth was assumed to be roughly uniform across donors in the presence/absence analyses, though that assumption may not hold. Because HLA typing was missing for some donors at each locus, association tests included only the typed subset. Most TCR sequences were observed very rarely across donors, whereas some public TCRs were present in many individuals. In a later analysis, TCR association rates were found to vary across HLA loci, with the most associated TCRs seen for DRB1 alleles and the fewest for HLA-C alleles. In both the original and validation cohorts, the classifier was reported to diagnose cytomegalovirus status with high specificity and sensitivity. A total of 150 or so TCR beta chains were listed by the study as associated with cytomegalovirus. The earlier analysis of a few hundred of the donors excluded roughly 17 rarely observed V segments, including chromosome 9 orphons, because counts were too low. For the cohort, immune exposure information was limited to CMV serostatus.

Deletion took 4 bases off V and 2 bases off J, with a span of 6 bases between the germline ends. The germline V gene provides CDR1 SGHTA and CDR2 FQGNSA. Its CDR3 holds 12 amino acids, cysteine through phenylalanine. Of all the DNA, just the CDR3 is kept, 36 bases in frame from base 1. Concerning this clone: Its antigen remains unidentified. Base qualities are not recorded, but no much larger clone differs from it by a single base.

Libraries were made using the immunoSEQ multiplex PCR assay. A mixture of 60 forward primers for TCR Vbeta segments and 13 reverse primers for TCR Jbeta segments was used in the multiplex PCR. Amplification of the CDR3 region of rearranged TCR beta genes was performed with a multiplex PCR assay on genomic DNA. The amplified TCR beta libraries were sequenced on the Illumina HiSeq System as 87-base-pair reads. In the authors' own workflow: Across the 500 to 700 repertoires, a later analysis counted some 81 million unique TCR beta chains, roughly 11 million of which were shared by at least two donors. To remove PCR and sequencing errors, raw reads were error-corrected and collapsed into unique sequences using a nearest-neighbor algorithm that merged closely related sequences. V, D and J gene segments were assigned by aligning CDR3 sequences to IMGT reference sequences. For a sequence to be retained, a match of at least six nucleotides to both a V gene segment and a J gene segment was required. A rearrangement was called productive if the CDR3 had no stop codons and remained in frame with V and J, and every other rearrangement was called non-productive. Following IMGT convention, CDR3 was defined as the stretch from the second conserved V-encoded cysteine to the conserved J-encoded phenylalanine. Sequences without an unambiguous match to a single V gene segment were excluded from the earlier analysis of 450 to 650 of the donors. An earlier analysis of a few hundred of the donors called V segments functional above 56.7% productive rearrangements and segregating when the between-donor standard deviation exceeded 5%. A statistical classification framework was built for diagnosing cytomegalovirus status from the catalog of TCR beta chain sequences. In a later analysis, TCR nucleotide sequences were compared against IMGT/GENE-DB human TR gene sequences so that V and J genes could be assigned. A later analysis assigned CDR3 sequences and most-parsimonious VDJ recombination scenarios with the TCRdist pipeline. In a later analysis, each TCR beta chain was defined by its CDR3 amino acid sequence together with its V-gene family, and reads lacking a unique V-gene family were excluded. In a later analysis, 450 to 600 highly shared, low-generation-probability nucleotide sequences were removed to address suspected cross-contamination and a sequencing artifact. For each public chain, a later analysis derived a clonal expansion index from normalized ranks of inferred template counts within each repertoire. A later analysis computed generation probabilities with a VDJ recombination model fitted to out-of-frame rearrangements, and checked the results against IGoR. In a later analysis, hypergeometric tests were used to score TCR-TCR, TCR-HLA and TCR-CMV co-occurrence, with a repertoire-size bias correction applied to TCR pairs. To estimate false discovery rates, a later analysis permuted the HLA or CMV assignments 20 times. In a later analysis, co-occurring TCRs were grouped with DBSCAN, and TCRdist sequence similarity was added when clustering was performed within HLA-allele-positive subsets. Repertoires with fewer than 30,000 or more than 120,000 public chains were left out of co-occurrence clustering, as were four to six repertoires with anomalous nucleotide sharing. TCRdb retrieved this table from immuneACCESS and kept in-frame rearrangements only. Not all clones are present; in checked studies, unresolved V genes account for under half, and no reason is known for the remainder. D and trimming come from the DNA, and the V and J calls and clone size come from that table. The sample has approximately 140,000 clones on record, almost 85% of them singletons. The ten largest clones add up to more than 2.5% of the sample.

The cohort comprised around 700 healthy bone marrow donors. At the time of sampling, every cohort member was nominally healthy, though immune exposures that went unrecorded were likely present. The donor tested CMV seropositive and was one of the 289 seropositive cohort members. A peripheral blood sample was collected from each donor, and TCR beta sequencing was performed on peripheral blood mononuclear cells. The Qiagen DNeasy Blood Extraction Kit was used to extract genomic DNA from the blood cell samples. What was sequenced was PBMCs. The rearranged segments are TRBV7-2 and TRBJ2-7, with TRBD2 perhaps the D gene, on 5 matching bases. The receptor was isolated from a man younger than 30 in good health and CMV-seropositive. This receptor has the CDR3 CASSSGTYEQYF. The DNA sequence is given as TGTGCCAGCAGCTCGGGGACCTACGAGCAGTACTTC.